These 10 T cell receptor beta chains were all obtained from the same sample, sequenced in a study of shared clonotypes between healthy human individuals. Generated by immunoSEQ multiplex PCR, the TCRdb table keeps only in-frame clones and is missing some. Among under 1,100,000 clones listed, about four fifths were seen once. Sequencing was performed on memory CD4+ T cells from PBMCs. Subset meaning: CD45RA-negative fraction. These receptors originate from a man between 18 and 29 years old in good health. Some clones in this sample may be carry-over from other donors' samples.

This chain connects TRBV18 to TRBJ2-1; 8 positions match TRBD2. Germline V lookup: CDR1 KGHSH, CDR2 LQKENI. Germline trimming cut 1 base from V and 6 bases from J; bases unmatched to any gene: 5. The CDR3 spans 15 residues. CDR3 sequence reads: CASSPQAGVPNEQFF. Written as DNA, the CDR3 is TGTGCCAGCTCACCACAAGCGGGAGTCCCCAATGAGCAGTTCTTC.

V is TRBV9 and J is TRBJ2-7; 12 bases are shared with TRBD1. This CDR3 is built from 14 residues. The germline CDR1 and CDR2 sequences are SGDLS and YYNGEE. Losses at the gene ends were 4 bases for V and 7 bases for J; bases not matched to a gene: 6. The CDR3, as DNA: TGTGCCAGCAGCCTGGGACAGGGGGCGAGGGAGCAGTACTTC. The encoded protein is CASSLGQGAREQYF.

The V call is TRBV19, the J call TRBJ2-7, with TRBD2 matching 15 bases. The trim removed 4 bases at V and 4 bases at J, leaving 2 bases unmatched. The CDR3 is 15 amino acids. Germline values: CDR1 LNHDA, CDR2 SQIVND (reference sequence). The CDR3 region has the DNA TGTGCCAGTAGTAGTGGACTAGCGGGAGGGTACGAGCAGTACTTC. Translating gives CASSSGLAGGYEQYF. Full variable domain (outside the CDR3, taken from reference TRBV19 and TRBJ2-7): DGGITQSPKYLFRKEGQNVTLSCEQNLNHDAMYWYRQDPGQGLRLIYYSQIVNDFQKGDIAEGYSVSREKKESFPLTVTSAQKNPTAFYLCASSSGLAGGYEQYFGPGTRLTVT.

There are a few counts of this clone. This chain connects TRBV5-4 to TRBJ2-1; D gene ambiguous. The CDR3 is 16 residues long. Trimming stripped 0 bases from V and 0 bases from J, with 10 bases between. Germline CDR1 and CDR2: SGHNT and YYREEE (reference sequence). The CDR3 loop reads CASSLAMSYSYNEQFF. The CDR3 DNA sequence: TGTGCCAGCAGCTTGGCCATGAGTTACTCCTACAATGAGCAGTTCTTC.

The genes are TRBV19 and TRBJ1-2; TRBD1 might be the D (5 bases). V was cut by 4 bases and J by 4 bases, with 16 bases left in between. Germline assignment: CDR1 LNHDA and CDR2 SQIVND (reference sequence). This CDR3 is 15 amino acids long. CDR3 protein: CASSTQGGSSYGYTF. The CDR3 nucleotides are TGTGCCAGTAGTACCCAGGGAGGATCGAGCTATGGCTACACCTTC.

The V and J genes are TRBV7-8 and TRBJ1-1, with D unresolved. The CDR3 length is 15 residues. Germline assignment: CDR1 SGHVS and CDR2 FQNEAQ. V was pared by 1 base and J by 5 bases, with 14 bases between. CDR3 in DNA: TGTGCCAGCAGCTTAGAGAGGGCGCGAGGGACTGAAGCTTTCTTT. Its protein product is CASSLERARGTEAFF.

CDR3 nucleotides: TGTGCCAGTAGTATGTCAGCTACCTTCGGCTACACCTTC. Encoded protein: CASSMSATFGYTF. This chain links TRBV19 with TRBJ1-2; D remains ambiguous. Trimming shortened V by 3 bases and J by 8 bases, and 13 bases separated the two germline ends. The CDR3 sequence is 13 residues long. The V gene's germline CDR1 is LNHDA and CDR2 SQIVND (reference sequence).

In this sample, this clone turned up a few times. CDR3 residues: CASSEMGGEAFF. CDR3 in DNA: TGTGCCAGCAGTGAGATGGGAGGTGAAGCTTTCTTT. The chain links TRBV2 to TRBJ1-1; D remains unclear. Trimming removed 3 bases from V and 7 bases from J, with 9 bases in between. The CDR3 spans 12 residues. CDR1 SNHLY and CDR2 FYNNEI come from the germline V gene. The full variable domain, rest sourced from reference TRBV2 and TRBJ1-1, is EPEVTQTPSHQVTQMGQEVILRCVPISNHLYFYWYRQILGQKVEFLVSFYNNEISEKSEIFDDQFSVERPDGSNFTLKIRSTKLEDSAMYFCASSEMGGEAFFGQGTRLTVV.

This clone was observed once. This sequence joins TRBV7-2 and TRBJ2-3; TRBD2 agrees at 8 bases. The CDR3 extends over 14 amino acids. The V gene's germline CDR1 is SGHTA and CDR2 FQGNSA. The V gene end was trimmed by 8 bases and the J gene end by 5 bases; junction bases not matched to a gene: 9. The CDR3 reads CASDASGRVDTQYF. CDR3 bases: TGTGCCAGCGACGCGAGCGGGAGAGTAGATACGCAGTATTTT.

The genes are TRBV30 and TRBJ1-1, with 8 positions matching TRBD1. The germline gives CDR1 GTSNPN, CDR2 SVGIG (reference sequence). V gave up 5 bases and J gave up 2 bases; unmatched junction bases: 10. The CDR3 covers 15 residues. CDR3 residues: CAWLDRGRGNTEAFF. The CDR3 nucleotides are TGTGCCTGGCTCGACAGGGGACGGGGAAACACTGAAGCTTTCTTT.